This T cell receptor beta chain derives from a study of blood T cell repertoires in COVID-19. At the level of the study: Researchers got acute and convalescent COVID-19 samples from the United States, Italy and Spain. PBMCs, B-cell-depleted T cells, or T cells were the source of the cDNA or gDNA that made up the material.

Per the study methods: The authors estimated nucleated cell counts from reference gene primer amplification. Assay used: immunoSEQ multiplex PCR; TCRdb lists only in-frame clones, some missing. D and trimming were read from the DNA, whereas the V and J calls and clone size are those reported in that table. The sample comprises under 250,000 clones, approximately 88% of which are singletons, and around 6.5% rests with the top ten. This CDR3 comprises 12 residues. The germline V gene has CDR1 SGHVS and CDR2 FQNEAQ. The germline V and J ends were trimmed by 7 bases and 4 bases, with 10 bases remaining between them.

Input material: peripheral blood. This clonotype was sampled from a man between 60 and 70 years old who had recovered from COVID-19. The chain has TRBV7-8 and TRBJ1-1; D unresolved. The CDR3: CASTLGGTEAFF. The CDR3 region has the DNA TGTGCCAGCACCCTCGGAGGCACTGAAGCTTTCTTT.